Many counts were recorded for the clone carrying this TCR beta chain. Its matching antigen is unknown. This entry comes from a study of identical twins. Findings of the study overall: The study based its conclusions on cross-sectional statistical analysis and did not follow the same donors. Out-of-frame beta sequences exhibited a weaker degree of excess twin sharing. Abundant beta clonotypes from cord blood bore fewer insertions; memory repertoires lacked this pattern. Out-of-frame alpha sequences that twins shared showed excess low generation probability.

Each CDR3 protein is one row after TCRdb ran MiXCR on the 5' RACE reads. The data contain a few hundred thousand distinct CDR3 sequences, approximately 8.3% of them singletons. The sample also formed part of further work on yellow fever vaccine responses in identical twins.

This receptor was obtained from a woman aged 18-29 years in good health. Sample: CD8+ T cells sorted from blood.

CDR3 DNA: TGTGCCAGCAGGGCGGGCGAGCAGTACTTC. Encoded protein: CASRAGEQYF. The chain uses TRBV28 and TRBJ2-7, with D possibly matching TRBD2 (5 bases). Germline V gene sequence: CDR1 MDHEN, CDR2 SYDVKM. The V gene lost 6 bases and the J gene lost 6 bases, with 6 bases spanning the gap. This CDR3 spans 10 amino acids.